The 4 T cell receptor beta chains below all came from one sample that was sequenced in a study of vaccination and CD4 T cells after COVID-19. The treatment here: roughly 11-day PBMC culture with coronavirus spike peptide pools or control peptides (ViraFEST assay). Oncomine TCR Beta short-read sequencing was applied to DNA from cultured CD4+ T cells. TCRdb re-called the PCR reads with MiXCR, one entry per CDR3 protein. The data show about 4,000 distinct CDR3 sequences, more than 35% seen once. No cognate antigen is known for these TCRs. The sequenced sample was CD4+ T cells from blood, cultured in vitro. The receptors come from a human donor who had recovered from COVID-19.

The genes are TRBV10-3 and TRBJ2-5, with unresolved D. CDR3 length equals 13 residues. With 3 bases removed from V and 4 bases from J, the gap between germline ends came to 9 bases. Germline loops: CDR1 ENHRY, CDR2 SYGVKD. The CDR3 DNA follows: TGTGCCATCAGTGAAGGAGTCCCAGAGACCCAGTACTTC. It codes for CAISEGVPETQYF.

The rearrangement joins TRBV7-4 to TRBJ2-2; tentative D call: TRBD1 (6 bases). CDR1 and CDR2 (germline): SGHVT, SQSDAQ. This CDR3 has 18 amino acids. V was cut by 4 bases and J by 3 bases, with 21 bases left in between. CDR3 sequence: CASSSPPGQNGDTGELFF. DNA for the CDR3: TGTGCCAGCAGCTCCCCTCCAGGACAGAACGGGGACACCGGGGAGCTGTTTTTT.

There are a few counts of this clonotype. This chain uses TRBV2 with TRBJ1-2; D gene unclear. With 2 bases removed from V and 9 bases from J, the gap between germline ends came to 16 bases. Germline values: CDR1 SNHLY, CDR2 FYNNEI. CDR3 length: 14 residues. CDR3: CASSELGQLESYTF. As DNA, the CDR3 is TGTGCCAGCAGTGAATTGGGTCAGCTTGAGAGCTACACCTTC.

V and J are TRBV20-1 and TRBJ2-7; the D gene is possibly TRBD1 (6 bases). This CDR3 has 15 amino acids. Trimming removed 1 base from V and 0 bases from J, with 13 bases in between. The V gene's germline CDR1 is DFQATT and CDR2 SNEGSKA (reference sequence). The CDR3 loop is CSARGLTGDSYEQYF. In nucleotides, the CDR3 is TGCAGTGCTAGAGGTTTGACAGGCGACTCCTACGAGCAGTACTTC.